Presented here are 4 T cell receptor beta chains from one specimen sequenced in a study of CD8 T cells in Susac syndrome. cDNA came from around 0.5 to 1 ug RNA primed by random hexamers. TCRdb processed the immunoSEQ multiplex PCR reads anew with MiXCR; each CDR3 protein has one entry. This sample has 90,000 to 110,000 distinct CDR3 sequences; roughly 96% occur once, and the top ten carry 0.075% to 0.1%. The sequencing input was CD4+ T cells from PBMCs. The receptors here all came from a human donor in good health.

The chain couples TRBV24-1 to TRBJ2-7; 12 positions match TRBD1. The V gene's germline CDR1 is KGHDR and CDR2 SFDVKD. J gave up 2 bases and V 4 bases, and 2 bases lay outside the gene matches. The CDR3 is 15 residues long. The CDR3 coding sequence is TGTGCCACCAGTGAGGGACAGGGGGCTACCTACGAGCAGTACTTC. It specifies CATSEGQGATYEQYF.

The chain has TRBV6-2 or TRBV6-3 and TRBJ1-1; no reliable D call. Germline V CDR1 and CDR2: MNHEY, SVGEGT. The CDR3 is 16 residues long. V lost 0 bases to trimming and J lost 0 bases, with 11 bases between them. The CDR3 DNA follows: TGTGCCAGCAGTTACTCGTCGGGCGGGGTGAACACTGAAGCTTTCTTT. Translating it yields CASSYSSGGVNTEAFF.

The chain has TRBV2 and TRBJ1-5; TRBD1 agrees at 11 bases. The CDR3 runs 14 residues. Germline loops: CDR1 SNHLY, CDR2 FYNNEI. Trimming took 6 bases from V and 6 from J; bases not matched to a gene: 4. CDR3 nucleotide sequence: TGTGCCAGCAGCGGACAGGGGGCCACTCAGCCCCAGCATTTT. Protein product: CASSGQGATQPQHF.

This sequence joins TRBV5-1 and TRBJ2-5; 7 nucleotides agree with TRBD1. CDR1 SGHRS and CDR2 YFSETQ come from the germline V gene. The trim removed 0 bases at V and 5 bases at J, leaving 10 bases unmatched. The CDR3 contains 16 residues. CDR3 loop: CASSLGPTGAGETQYF. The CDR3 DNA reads TGCGCCAGCAGCTTGGGGCCTACAGGGGCTGGGGAGACCCAGTACTTC. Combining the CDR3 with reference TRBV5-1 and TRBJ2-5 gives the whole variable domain KAGVTQTPRYLIKTRGQQVTLSCSPISGHRSVSWYQQTPGQGLQFLFEYFSETQRNKGNFPGRFSGRQFSNSRSEMNVSTLELGDSALYLCASSLGPTGAGETQYFGPGTRLLVL.